The sequence of this T cell receptor (beta chain) was determined in a study of OX40 agonist ivuxolimab in advanced cancers. Study-wide context: Prior anti-PD-1, anti-PD-L1 or anti-CTLA-4 therapy did not bar entry, and 40% had some. Among those treated, three patients had partial responses, one with hepatocellular carcinoma and two with cutaneous melanoma. Findings of the study overall: Low levels of normalized T-cell clonal expansion also appeared in some nonresponders.

Regarding this clone: Its specificity is unknown.

The CDR3 is 13 amino acids. V was cut by 5 bases and J by 6 bases, with 10 bases left in between. From germline, CDR1 is SGHAT and CDR2 FQNNGV. Here immunoSEQ multiplex PCR was the method, and the copy in TCRdb shows in-frame clones only, minus some. There are approximately 81,000 clones in the sample; 70% to 90% occur only once, and over 0.75% lies in the top ten. This sequence was found in an adult with an advanced solid tumor such as melanoma, head and neck, liver or kidney cancer. The V gene is TRBV11-2, the J gene TRBJ2-2, with D possibly being TRBD1 (6 bases). The source material was CD4+ or CD8+ T cells sorted from blood, sampled in a trial of the OX40 agonist ivuxolimab. The CDR3 here is CASSPNRAGELFF. In DNA, the CDR3 is TGTGCCAGCAGCCCCAACAGGGCCGGGGAGCTGTTTTTT.